This record covers a single T cell receptor (beta chain). Its antigen is not identified. This CDR3 has 15 amino acids. V was trimmed by 6 bases and J by 0 bases, leaving 12 bases between them. Germline loops: CDR1 MNHNS, CDR2 SASEGT. This sample is part of a study of cytotoxic CD8 clonotypes in ibrutinib-treated CLL. Findings and caveats of the study: Elevated clonality accompanied ibrutinib response, with a return toward baseline values at progression. Baseline clonality exceeded age-matched healthy donors and tracked circulating CD8+ T-cell counts.

This table comes from immunoSEQ multiplex PCR, and its TCRdb copy is limited to in-frame clones, with some not included. The repertoire has under 150,000 clones, 84% of them found once; the top ten carry less than 4%. V gene TRBV6-1 combines with J gene TRBJ1-3; D not resolved. The sample was PBMCs, taken after 24 months of ibrutinib treatment. The TCR sequence derives from a human donor with chronic lymphocytic leukemia. The CDR3 is CASSRTYDSGNTIYF. The CDR3 DNA follows: TGTGCCAGCAGCCGGACTTACGACTCTGGAAACACCATATATTTT.